This T cell receptor beta chain was found in a study of CD8 T cells in acute hepatitis C reinfection. Trimming shortened V by 6 bases and J by 9 bases, and 21 bases separated the two germline ends. This CDR3 comprises 15 residues. Germline CDR1 reads MNHNS; CDR2 reads SASEGT. Time point of the sample: naive CD8 control sorted from an acute-time-point sample. Assay used: immunoSEQ multiplex PCR; TCRdb lists only in-frame clones, some missing. Altogether tens of thousands of clones are present, just under 90% being singletons, with the ten largest covering more than 0.4%. Study outcomes and limitations: Few CDR3s matched those for other epitopes. One of thirteen outcome-independent public clonotypes used V04-02/J02-02.

This clone occurred once. The target antigen is unknown. V usage is TRBV6-1 and J usage is TRBJ2-4, with D perhaps TRBD2 (5 bases). The material sequenced was naive CD8+ T cells from PBMCs. This clonotype was sampled from a man aged 25-45 years with chronic hepatitis C. CDR3 amino acids: CASSQPEGRAPIQYF. The CDR3 nucleotides read TGTGCCAGCAGCCAGCCCGAAGGGCGGGCTCCCATTCAGTACTTC.